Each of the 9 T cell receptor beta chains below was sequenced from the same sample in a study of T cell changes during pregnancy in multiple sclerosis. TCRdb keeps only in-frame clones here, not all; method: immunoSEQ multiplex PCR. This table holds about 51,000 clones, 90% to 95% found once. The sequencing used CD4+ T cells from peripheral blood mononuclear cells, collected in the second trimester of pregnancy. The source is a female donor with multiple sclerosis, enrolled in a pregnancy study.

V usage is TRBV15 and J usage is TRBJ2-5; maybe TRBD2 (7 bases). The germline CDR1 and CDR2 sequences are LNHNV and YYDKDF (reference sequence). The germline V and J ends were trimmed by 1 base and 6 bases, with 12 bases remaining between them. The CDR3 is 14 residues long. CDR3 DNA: TGTGCCACCAGCAGAGTGGGGGGGGCGAAGACCCAGTACTTC. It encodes CATSRVGGAKTQYF.

CDR3 amino acids: CASSLVDRVFYEQYF. CDR3 nucleotides: TGCGCCAGCAGCTTGGTAGACAGGGTCTTCTACGAGCAGTACTTC. This chain joins TRBV5-1 and TRBJ2-7; TRBD1 aligns across 7 bases. V lost 0 bases, J lost 3 bases, and 6 bases stayed unmatched. CDR3 length: 15 amino acids. The germline gives CDR1 SGHRS, CDR2 YFSETQ.

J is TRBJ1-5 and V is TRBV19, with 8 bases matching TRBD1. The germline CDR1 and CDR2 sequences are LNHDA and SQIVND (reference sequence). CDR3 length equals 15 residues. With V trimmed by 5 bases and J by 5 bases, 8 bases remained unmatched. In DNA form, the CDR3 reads TGTGCCAGTAGTCAAACTCAGGGGGCCTATCAGCCCCAGCATTTT. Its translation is CASSQTQGAYQPQHF.

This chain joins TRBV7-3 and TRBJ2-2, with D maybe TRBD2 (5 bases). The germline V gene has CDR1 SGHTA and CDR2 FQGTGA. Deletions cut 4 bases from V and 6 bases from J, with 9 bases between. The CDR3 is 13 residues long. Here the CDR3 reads CASSSAGAGELFF. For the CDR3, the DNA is TGTGCCAGCAGCTCCGCCGGGGCCGGGGAGCTGTTTTTT.

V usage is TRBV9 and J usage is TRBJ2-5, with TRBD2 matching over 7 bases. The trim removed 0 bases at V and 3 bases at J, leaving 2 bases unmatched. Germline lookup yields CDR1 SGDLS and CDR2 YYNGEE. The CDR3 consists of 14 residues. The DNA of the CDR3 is TGTGCCAGCAGCGTAGGGCTAGCGGAAGAGACCCAGTACTTC. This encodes CASSVGLAEETQYF.

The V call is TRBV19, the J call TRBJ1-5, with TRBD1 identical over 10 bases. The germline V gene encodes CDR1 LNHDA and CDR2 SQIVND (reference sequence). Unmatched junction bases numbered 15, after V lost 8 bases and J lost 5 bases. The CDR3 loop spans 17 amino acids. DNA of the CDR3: TGTGCCAGTGCCGGGACAGGGGTTCTTCGGGTCGATCAGCCCCAGCATTTT. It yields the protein CASAGTGVLRVDQPQHF.

CDR3 sequence: CASSGGYEQYF. CDR3 sequence (DNA): TGCGCCAGCAGCGGGGGGTACGAGCAGTACTTC. This chain connects TRBV10-2 to TRBJ2-7; 7 bases are shared with TRBD2. The germline CDR1 and CDR2 sequences are WSHSY and SAAADI. Trimming cost V 6 bases and J 4 bases; bases outside gene matches: 0. There are 11 residues in the CDR3.

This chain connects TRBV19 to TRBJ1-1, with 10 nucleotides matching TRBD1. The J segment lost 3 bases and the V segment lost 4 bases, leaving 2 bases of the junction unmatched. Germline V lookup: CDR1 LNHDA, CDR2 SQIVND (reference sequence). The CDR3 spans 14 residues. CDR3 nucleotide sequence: TGTGCCAGTAGTAGAGGACAGGGGGACACTGAAGCTTTCTTT. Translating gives CASSRGQGDTEAFF.

CDR3 DNA sequence: TGTGCCAGCAGTGAGGAAGCCAGGGGGAACATTCAGTACTTC. Its protein is CASSEEARGNIQYF. J is TRBJ2-4 and V is TRBV25-1; TRBD1 agrees at 7 bases. V was pared by 3 bases and J by 7 bases, with 6 bases of the junction left unmatched. The CDR3 sequence is 14 residues long. Per germline, CDR1 MGHDK and CDR2 SYGVNS.